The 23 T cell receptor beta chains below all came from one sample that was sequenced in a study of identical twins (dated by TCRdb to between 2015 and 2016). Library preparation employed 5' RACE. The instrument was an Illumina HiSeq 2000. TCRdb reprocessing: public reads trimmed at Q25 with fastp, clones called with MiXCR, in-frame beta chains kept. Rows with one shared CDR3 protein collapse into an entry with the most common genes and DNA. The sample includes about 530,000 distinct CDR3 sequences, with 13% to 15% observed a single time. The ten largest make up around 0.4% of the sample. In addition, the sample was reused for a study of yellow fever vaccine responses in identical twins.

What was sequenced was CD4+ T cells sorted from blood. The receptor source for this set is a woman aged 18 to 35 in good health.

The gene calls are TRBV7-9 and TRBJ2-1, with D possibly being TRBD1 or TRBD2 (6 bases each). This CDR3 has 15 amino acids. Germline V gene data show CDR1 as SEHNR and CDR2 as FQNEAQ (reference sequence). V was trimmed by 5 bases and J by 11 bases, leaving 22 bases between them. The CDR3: CASSPTGAPGGKQFF. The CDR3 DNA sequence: TGTGCCAGCAGCCCGACAGGCGCTCCCGGGGGTAAGCAGTTCTTC. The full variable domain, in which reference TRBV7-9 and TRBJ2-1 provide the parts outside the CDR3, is DTGVSQNPRHKITKRGQNVTFRCDPISEHNRLYWYRQTLGQGPEFLTYFQNEAQLEKSRLLSDRFSAERPKGSFSTLEIQRTEQGDSAMYLCASSPTGAPGGKQFFGPGTRLTVL.

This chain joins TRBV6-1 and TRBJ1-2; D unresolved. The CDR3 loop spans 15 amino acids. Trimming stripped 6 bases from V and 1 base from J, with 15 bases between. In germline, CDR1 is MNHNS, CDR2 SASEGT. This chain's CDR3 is CASRSAMGVNYGYTF. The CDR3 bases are TGTGCCAGCAGATCCGCCATGGGCGTTAACTATGGCTACACCTTC.

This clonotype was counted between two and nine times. Written as DNA, the CDR3 is TGTGCCAGCAGCCAGGGTAGCGGGGGGGCCCTAGATACGCAGTATTTT. It is translated as CASSQGSGGALDTQYF. This sequence joins TRBV7-6 and TRBJ2-3; the match to TRBD2 covers 11 bases. Germline CDR1 SGHVS, CDR2 FNYEAQ. The J segment lost 5 bases and the V segment lost 5 bases, leaving 9 bases of the junction unmatched. This CDR3 comprises 16 residues.

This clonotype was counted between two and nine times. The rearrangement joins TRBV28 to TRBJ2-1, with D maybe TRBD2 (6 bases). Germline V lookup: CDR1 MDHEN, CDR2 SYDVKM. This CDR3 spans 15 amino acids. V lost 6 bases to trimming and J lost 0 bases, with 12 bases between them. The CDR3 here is CASSRPGSSYNEQFF. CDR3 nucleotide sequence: TGTGCCAGCAGCCGCCCCGGGAGCTCCTACAATGAGCAGTTCTTC.

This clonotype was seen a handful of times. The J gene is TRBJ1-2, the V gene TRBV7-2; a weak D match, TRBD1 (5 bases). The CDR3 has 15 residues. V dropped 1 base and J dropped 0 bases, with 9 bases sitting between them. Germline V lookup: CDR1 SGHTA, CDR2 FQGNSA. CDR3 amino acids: CASSLVGGTNYGYTF. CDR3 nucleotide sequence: TGTGCCAGCAGCTTAGTGGGGGGGACTAACTATGGCTACACCTTC.

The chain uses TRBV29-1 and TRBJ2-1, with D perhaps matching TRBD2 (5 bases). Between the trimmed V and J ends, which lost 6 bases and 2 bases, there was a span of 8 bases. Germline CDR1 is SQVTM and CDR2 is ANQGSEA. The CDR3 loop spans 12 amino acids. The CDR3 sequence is CSVERTYNEQFF. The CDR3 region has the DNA TGCAGCGTAGAGCGGACCTACAATGAGCAGTTCTTC.

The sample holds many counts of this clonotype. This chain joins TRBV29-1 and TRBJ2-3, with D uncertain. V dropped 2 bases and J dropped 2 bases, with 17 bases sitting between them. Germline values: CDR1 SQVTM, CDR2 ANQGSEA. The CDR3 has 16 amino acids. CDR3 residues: CSVELPGSRATDTQYF. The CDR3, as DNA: TGCAGCGTTGAACTTCCAGGCTCCAGAGCCACAGATACGCAGTATTTT.

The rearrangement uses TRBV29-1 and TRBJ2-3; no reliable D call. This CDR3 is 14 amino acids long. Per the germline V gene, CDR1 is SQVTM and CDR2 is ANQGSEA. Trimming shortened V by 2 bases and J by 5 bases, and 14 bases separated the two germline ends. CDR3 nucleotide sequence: TGCAGCGTTGAATGGCGGTTTAGGCTAGATACGCAGTATTTT. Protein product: CSVEWRFRLDTQYF.

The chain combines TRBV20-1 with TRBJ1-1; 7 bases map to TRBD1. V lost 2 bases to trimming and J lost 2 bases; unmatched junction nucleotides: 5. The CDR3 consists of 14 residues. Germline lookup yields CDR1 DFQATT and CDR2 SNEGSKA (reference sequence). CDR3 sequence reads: CSARTGTENTEAFF. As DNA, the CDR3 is TGCAGTGCTAGAACCGGGACAGAAAACACTGAAGCTTTCTTT.

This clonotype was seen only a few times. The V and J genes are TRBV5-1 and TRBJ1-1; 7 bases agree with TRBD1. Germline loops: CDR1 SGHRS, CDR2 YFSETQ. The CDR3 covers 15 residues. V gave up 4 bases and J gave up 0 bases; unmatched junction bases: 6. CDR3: CASSVPTGLNTEAFF. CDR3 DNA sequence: TGCGCCAGCAGCGTCCCGACAGGGTTGAACACTGAAGCTTTCTTT.

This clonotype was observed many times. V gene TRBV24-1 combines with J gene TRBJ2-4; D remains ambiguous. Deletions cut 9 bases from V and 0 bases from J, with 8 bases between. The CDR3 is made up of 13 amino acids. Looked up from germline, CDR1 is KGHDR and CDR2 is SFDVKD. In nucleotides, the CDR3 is TGTGCCACCCAGGACCTAGCCAAAAACATTCAGTACTTC. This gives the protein CATQDLAKNIQYF.

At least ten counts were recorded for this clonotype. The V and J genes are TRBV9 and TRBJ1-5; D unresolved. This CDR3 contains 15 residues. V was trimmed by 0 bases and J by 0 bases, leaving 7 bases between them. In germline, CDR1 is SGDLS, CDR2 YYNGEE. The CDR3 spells CASSVGDSSNQPQHF. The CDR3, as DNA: TGTGCCAGCAGCGTAGGGGATTCTAGCAATCAGCCCCAGCATTTT.

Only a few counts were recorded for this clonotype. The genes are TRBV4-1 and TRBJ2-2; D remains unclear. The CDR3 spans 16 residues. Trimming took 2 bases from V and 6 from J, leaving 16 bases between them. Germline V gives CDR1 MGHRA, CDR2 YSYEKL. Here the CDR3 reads CASSQYPRGVAGELFF. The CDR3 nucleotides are TGCGCCAGCAGCCAATATCCCCGTGGGGTCGCCGGGGAGCTGTTTTTT.

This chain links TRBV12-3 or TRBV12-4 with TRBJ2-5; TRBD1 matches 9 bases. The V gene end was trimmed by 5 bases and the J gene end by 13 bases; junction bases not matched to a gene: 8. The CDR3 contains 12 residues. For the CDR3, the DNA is TGTGCCAGCAGTCCCCGGGACAGGGTACTGTACTTC. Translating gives CASSPRDRVLYF.

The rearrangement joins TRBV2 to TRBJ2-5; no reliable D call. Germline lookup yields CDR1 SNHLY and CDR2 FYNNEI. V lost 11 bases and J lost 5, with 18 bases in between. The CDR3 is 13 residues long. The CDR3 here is CAGNRVPGETQYF. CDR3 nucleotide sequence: TGTGCCGGAAACCGGGTCCCTGGGGAGACCCAGTACTTC.

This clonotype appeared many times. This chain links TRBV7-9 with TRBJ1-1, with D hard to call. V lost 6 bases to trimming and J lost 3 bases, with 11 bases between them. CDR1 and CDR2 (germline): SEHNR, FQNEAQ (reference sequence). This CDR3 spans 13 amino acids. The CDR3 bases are TGTGCCAGCAGTTTTGGAACTGACACTGAAGCTTTCTTT. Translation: CASSFGTDTEAFF.

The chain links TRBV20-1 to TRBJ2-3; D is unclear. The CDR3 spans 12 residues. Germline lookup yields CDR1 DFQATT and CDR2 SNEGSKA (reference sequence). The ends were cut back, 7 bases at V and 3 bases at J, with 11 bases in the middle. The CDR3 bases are TGCAGTGGAGCTAGTGGGACAGATACGCAGTATTTT. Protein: CSGASGTDTQYF.

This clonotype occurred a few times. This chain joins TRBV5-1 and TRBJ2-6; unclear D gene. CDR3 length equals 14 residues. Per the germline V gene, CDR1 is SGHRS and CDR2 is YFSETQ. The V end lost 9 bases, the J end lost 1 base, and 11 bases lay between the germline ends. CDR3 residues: CATQKTSGANVLTF. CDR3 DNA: TGCGCCACCCAAAAGACGTCTGGGGCCAACGTCCTGACTTTC.

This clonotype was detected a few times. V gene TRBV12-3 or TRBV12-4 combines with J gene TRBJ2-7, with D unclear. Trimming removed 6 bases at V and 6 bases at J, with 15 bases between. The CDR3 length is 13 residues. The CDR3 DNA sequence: TGTGCCAGCAGCCAAAGGACCTGGGGCGAGCAGTACGTC. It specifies CASSQRTWGEQYV.

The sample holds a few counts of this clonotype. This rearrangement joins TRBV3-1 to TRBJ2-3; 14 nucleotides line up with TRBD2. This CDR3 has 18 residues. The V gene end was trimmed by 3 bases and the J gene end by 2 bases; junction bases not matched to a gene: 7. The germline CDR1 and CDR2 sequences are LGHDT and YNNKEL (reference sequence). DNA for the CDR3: TGTGCCAGCAGCCAGATGGGACTAGCGGGGGCCCTCACAGATACGCAGTATTTT. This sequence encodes CASSQMGLAGALTDTQYF.

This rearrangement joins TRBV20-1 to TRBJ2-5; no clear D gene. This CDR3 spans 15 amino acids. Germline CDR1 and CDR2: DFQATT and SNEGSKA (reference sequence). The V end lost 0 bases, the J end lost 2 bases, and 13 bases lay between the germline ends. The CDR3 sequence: CSARDHQARQETQYF. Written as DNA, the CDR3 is TGCAGTGCTAGAGATCATCAAGCCAGACAAGAGACCCAGTACTTC.

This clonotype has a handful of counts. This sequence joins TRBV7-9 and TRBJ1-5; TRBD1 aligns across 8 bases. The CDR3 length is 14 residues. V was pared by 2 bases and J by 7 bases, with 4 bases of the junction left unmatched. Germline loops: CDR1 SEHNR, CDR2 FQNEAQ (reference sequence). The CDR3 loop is CASSLQGAGQPQHF. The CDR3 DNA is TGTGCCAGCAGCTTACAGGGGGCGGGCCAGCCCCAGCATTTT. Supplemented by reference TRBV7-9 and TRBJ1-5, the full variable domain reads DTGVSQNPRHKITKRGQNVTFRCDPISEHNRLYWYRQTLGQGPEFLTYFQNEAQLEKSRLLSDRFSAERPKGSFSTLEIQRTEQGDSAMYLCASSLQGAGQPQHFGDGTRLSIL.

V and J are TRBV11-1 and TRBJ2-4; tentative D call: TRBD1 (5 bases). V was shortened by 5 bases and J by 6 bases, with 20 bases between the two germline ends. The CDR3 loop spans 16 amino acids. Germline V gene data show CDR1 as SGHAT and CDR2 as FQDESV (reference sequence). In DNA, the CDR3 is TGTGCCAGCAGCAAGGCAGGGATCAAAATCTTAAACATTCAGTACTTC. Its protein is CASSKAGIKILNIQYF.